The 5 T cell receptor beta chains in this list originate from one sample, sequenced in a study of blood T cell repertoires in COVID-19 (dated by TCRdb to about 2020). Library preparation was by the immunoSEQ multiplex PCR assay. TCRdb re-hosts the immuneACCESS table, in-frame sequences only. Its copies lack some clones; in the studies checked, an unresolved V gene accounts for under half of them, and the cause for the rest is not known. The sample table shows 200,000 to 300,000 clones, and 80% to 85% are seen once. The ten largest clonotypes hold 1.5% to 1.7% of the sample. Sequences were obtained from peripheral blood. The receptor source for this set is a woman aged 40 to 50 who had recovered from COVID-19.

This clone has a single count. The chain recombines TRBV28 with TRBJ2-7, with D tentatively TRBD1 (5 bases). CDR1 is MDHEN and CDR2 is SYDVKM in the germline V gene. There are 14 residues in the CDR3. Trimming removed 5 bases at V and 2 bases at J, with 13 bases between. The CDR3 DNA follows: TGTGCCAGCAGTGGAGCACAGGTTCCCTACGAGCAGTACTTC. Its protein product is CASSGAQVPYEQYF.

The chain joins TRBV5-1 to TRBJ2-1, with 11 bases matching TRBD2. The CDR3 consists of 16 residues. From germline, CDR1 is SGHRS and CDR2 YFSETQ. V was pared by 4 bases and J by 5 bases, with 8 bases of the junction left unmatched. CDR3 amino acids: CASSRVLAGANNEQFF. For the CDR3, the DNA is TGCGCCAGCAGCAGGGTACTAGCGGGGGCGAACAATGAGCAGTTCTTC.

V usage is TRBV28 and J usage is TRBJ2-5; 7 positions agree with TRBD2. The CDR3 runs 14 residues. J lost 4 bases, V lost 1 base, and 3 bases had no gene match. Germline V gives CDR1 MDHEN, CDR2 SYDVKM. The CDR3 bases are TGTGCCAGCAGTTTATTGGGGAGGGGAGAGACCCAGTACTTC. Protein product: CASSLLGRGETQYF.

This chain connects TRBV4-1 to TRBJ2-7, with 9 bases fitting TRBD1. J gave up 6 bases and V 1 base, and 4 bases lay outside the gene matches. The germline V gene encodes CDR1 MGHRA and CDR2 YSYEKL. This CDR3 has 14 amino acids. The CDR3 region has the DNA TGCGCCAGCAGCCAAGCGGGACAGGGCCCCGAGCAGTACTTC. Protein: CASSQAGQGPEQYF.

The rearrangement joins TRBV10-3 to TRBJ2-5; 11 bases are shared with TRBD2. The CDR3 is 14 amino acids. V lost 9 bases, J lost 2 bases, and 5 bases stayed unmatched. CDR1 and CDR2 (germline): ENHRY, SYGVKD. CDR3 in amino acids: CAISSGGRQETQYF. The CDR3 DNA is TGTGCCATTTCTAGCGGGGGGAGGCAAGAGACCCAGTACTTC.